A single sample is the source of the 27 T cell receptor beta chains below, sequenced in a study of neurological immune-mediated disorders. TCRdb reprocessed the 5' RACE reads with MiXCR, giving one entry per CDR3 protein. Of about 71,000 distinct CDR3 sequences listed, roughly 10% were seen once; the top ten hold 8.5% to 10%. The time point is: longitudinal time-point 1 (baseline). The sample taken for sequencing was PBMCs. The receptor source for this set is a man under 40 in good health.

This clonotype was found a few times. CDR3: CSAPRPLTMNTEAFF. The CDR3 nucleotides read TGCAGTGCCCCACGTCCCCTGACGATGAACACTGAAGCTTTCTTT. The rearrangement uses TRBV20-1 and TRBJ1-1; D gene unclear. The CDR3 loop spans 15 amino acids. V lost 6 bases and J 0 bases, leaving 17 bases between the germline ends. Germline CDR1 is DFQATT and CDR2 is SNEGSKA (reference sequence).

This clonotype was counted ten times or more. The chain joins TRBV10-3 to TRBJ2-1; 12 positions agree with TRBD2. V lost 4 bases, J lost 7 bases, and 8 bases stayed unmatched. The CDR3 has 16 residues. CDR1 is ENHRY, CDR2 SYGVKD, per germline. CDR3 sequence: CAISGTAGLAGNEQFF. Here the CDR3 DNA reads TGTGCCATCAGTGGGACCGCGGGACTAGCGGGTAATGAGCAGTTCTTC.

This clonotype was counted ten times or more. The chain is built from TRBV5-1 and TRBJ2-2; 9 nucleotides match TRBD2. The CDR3 is 17 amino acids. The germline V gene has CDR1 SGHRS and CDR2 YFSETQ. Germline trimming cut 3 bases from V and 1 base from J; bases unmatched to any gene: 7. CDR3: CASSSGLAGQNTGELFF. In DNA form, the CDR3 reads TGCGCCAGCAGCTCGGGCCTAGCGGGACAGAACACCGGGGAGCTGTTTTTT.

This clonotype was seen many times. V and J are TRBV30 and TRBJ1-5; D is unresolved. V dropped 0 bases and J dropped 4 bases, with 7 bases sitting between them. Germline-derived CDR1 and CDR2 are GTSNPN and SVGIG (reference sequence). The CDR3 length is 13 residues. The CDR3 sequence is CAWSVPGNQPQHF. The CDR3 nucleotides are TGTGCCTGGAGTGTACCTGGGAATCAGCCCCAGCATTTT.

This clonotype was recorded a few times. A much larger clone differs by one base, so this may be a read error. This chain joins TRBV6-1 and TRBJ1-1; D is possibly TRBD1 (6 bases). The CDR3 extends over 14 amino acids. V was shortened by 2 bases and J by 5 bases, with 12 bases between the two germline ends. In germline, CDR1 is MNHNS, CDR2 SASEGT. The CDR3 loop reads CASSEYQGPTEAFF. The CDR3 DNA reads as TGTGCCAGCAGTGAATACCAGGGGCCGACTGAAGCTTTCTTT.

Remarks on this clonotype: A read error may explain this, as a much larger clone is one base away. The CDR3 protein is CSNRRAYNEQFF. DNA of the CDR3: TGCAGCAACCGGAGGGCCTACAATGAGCAGTTCTTC. This chain links TRBV29-1 with TRBJ2-1, with a tentative D call TRBD2 (6 bases). This CDR3 spans 12 amino acids. Deletions cut 8 bases from V and 2 bases from J, with 10 bases between. CDR1 and CDR2 (germline): SQVTM, ANQGSEA.

The sample holds many counts of this clonotype. The chain is built from TRBV4-1 and TRBJ1-4; the match to TRBD1 covers 8 bases. The germline gives CDR1 MGHRA, CDR2 YSYEKL. The CDR3 runs 16 residues. With V trimmed by 0 bases and J by 3 bases, 3 bases remained unmatched. CDR3 sequence (DNA): TGCGCCAGCAGCCAAGATTTCAGGGGGCCTAATGAAAAACTGTTTTTT. Its translation: CASSQDFRGPNEKLFF.

The sample holds many counts of this clonotype. The CDR3 sequence: CASSPFTGGDTEAFF. CDR3 coding DNA: TGCGCCAGCTCCCCTTTTACAGGGGGAGATACTGAAGCTTTCTTT. The J gene is TRBJ1-1, the V gene TRBV5-1; 8 positions match TRBD1. CDR3 length: 15 amino acids. Looked up from germline, CDR1 is SGHRS and CDR2 is YFSETQ. After removal of 7 bases from V and 5 bases from J, the junction contained 13 bases not matched to a gene.

The chain links TRBV2 to TRBJ2-5; 9 nucleotides agree with TRBD2. Trimming removed 6 bases from V and 5 bases from J; junction bases left unmatched: 10. This CDR3 is 15 amino acids long. Germline CDR1 is SNHLY and CDR2 is FYNNEI. The CDR3: CASSPIGLAGETQYF. DNA for the CDR3: TGTGCCAGCAGCCCCATTGGGCTAGCGGGGGAGACCCAGTACTTC.

V and J are TRBV6-1 and TRBJ2-7, with TRBD1 matching over 8 bases. Germline values: CDR1 MNHNS, CDR2 SASEGT. CDR3 length: 14 amino acids. V gave up 4 bases and J gave up 2 bases; unmatched junction bases: 4. This chain's CDR3 is CASSGGTGPYEQYF. In DNA form, the CDR3 reads TGTGCCAGCAGTGGTGGGACAGGCCCCTACGAGCAGTACTTC.

With regard to this clonotype: A much larger clone lies a single base off, so this may be a read error. This chain connects TRBV5-5 to TRBJ2-5, with TRBD2 matching over 9 bases. This CDR3 has 15 amino acids. Germline trimming cut 2 bases from V and 5 bases from J; bases unmatched to any gene: 7. The germline CDR1 and CDR2 sequences are SGHKS and YYEKEE (reference sequence). CDR3 region: CASSFAGGPLETQYF. DNA for the CDR3: TGTGCCAGCAGCTTTGCGGGAGGGCCCCTGGAGACCCAGTACTTC.

This clonotype was observed many times. The junction shows a germline mismatch at one end, possibly a read error. The V and J genes are TRBV7-9 and TRBJ2-3; D is perhaps TRBD2 (6 bases). Germline CDR1 reads SEHNR; CDR2 reads FQNEAQ (reference sequence). The CDR3 covers 11 residues. The CDR3 nucleotides are TGTGCCAGCAGCCTCGAAAGGACTATAGATTTT. This sequence encodes CASSLERTIDF.

This clonotype was seen many times. The gene calls are TRBV7-2 and TRBJ2-7; D is possibly TRBD2 (7 bases). Trimming left V 2 bases short and J 2 bases short, with 10 bases between. In germline, CDR1 is SGHTA, CDR2 FQGNSA. The CDR3 covers 14 residues. CDR3 sequence reads: CASSLTGTTYEQYF. CDR3 DNA: TGTGCCAGCAGCTTAACAGGGACTACCTACGAGCAGTACTTC. Filled out from reference TRBV7-2 and TRBJ2-7, the complete variable domain reads GAGVSQSPSNKVTEKGKDVELRCDPISGHTALYWYRQSLGQGLEFLIYFQGNSAPDKSGLPSDRFSAERTGGSVSTLTIQRTQQEDSAVYLCASSLTGTTYEQYFGPGTRLTVT.

This clonotype was picked up many times. The chain links TRBV10-3 to TRBJ2-2, with 14 bases fitting TRBD2. The CDR3 is 19 amino acids. V lost 3 bases and J lost 3; bases outside the gene matches: 9. In germline, CDR1 is ENHRY, CDR2 SYGVKD. The CDR3 loop reads CAISDMGTSGSKHTGELFF. The CDR3 region has the DNA TGTGCCATCAGTGATATGGGGACTAGCGGGAGTAAGCACACCGGGGAGCTGTTTTTT.

This clonotype was counted ten times or more. The J gene is TRBJ2-1, the V gene TRBV7-9, with D possibly being TRBD1 or TRBD2 (5 bases each). The germline V gene encodes CDR1 SEHNR and CDR2 FQNEAQ (reference sequence). The CDR3 totals 15 residues. The V end was cut by 4 bases, the J end by 0 bases, with 10 bases between. CDR3 residues: CASSWDPISYNEQFF. The CDR3 nucleotides are TGTGCCAGCAGCTGGGACCCGATCTCCTACAATGAGCAGTTCTTC.

This clonotype occurred many times. Here the CDR3 reads CASSRGTLVYYEQYF. CDR3 nucleotide sequence: TGTGCCAGCAGCCGGGGGACACTGGTCTACTACGAGCAGTACTTC. V usage is TRBV7-6 and J usage is TRBJ2-7, with D tentatively TRBD1 or TRBD2 (6 bases each). The V end lost 5 bases, the J end lost 3 bases, and 17 bases lay between the germline ends. This CDR3 is 15 amino acids long. CDR1 and CDR2 (germline): SGHVS, FNYEAQ.

Many counts were recorded for this clonotype. V and J are TRBV20-1 and TRBJ1-5; 11 nucleotides match TRBD1. The CDR3 spans 14 residues. Germline CDR1 and CDR2: DFQATT and SNEGSKA (reference sequence). The ends lost 3 bases at V and 5 bases at J; junction bases unmatched: 3. CDR3 sequence reads: CSASWDRGDQPQHF. The CDR3 DNA is TGCAGTGCTAGTTGGGACAGGGGGGATCAGCCCCAGCATTTT.

This clonotype was counted ten times or more. The V call is TRBV7-9, the J call TRBJ1-2, with TRBD1 identical over 10 bases. This CDR3 region has 15 residues. V gave up 5 bases and J gave up 2 bases; unmatched junction bases: 5. Germline V gives CDR1 SEHNR, CDR2 FQNEAQ (reference sequence). CDR3: CASSPRTGGNYGYTF. The CDR3 nucleotides are TGTGCCAGCAGCCCTCGGACAGGGGGGAACTATGGCTACACCTTC.

Many counts were recorded for this clonotype. The chain joins TRBV3-1 to TRBJ2-1, with D hard to call. The V and J ends lost 0 bases and 7 bases respectively, with 10 bases between them. Germline CDR1 LGHDT, CDR2 YNNKEL (reference sequence). The CDR3 is 14 amino acids. Here the CDR3 reads CASSQDNAGNEQFF. The CDR3 coding sequence is TGTGCCAGCAGCCAAGATAACGCCGGGAATGAGCAGTTCTTC.

A word on this clonotype: No DNA is shown, since the ends of the CDR3 on it are uncertain; the CDR3 is the one TCRdb lists. The V and J genes are TRBV20-1 and TRBJ2-3; the table's D call of TRBD2 was not tested on the DNA. The length of the CDR3 is 16 amino acids, counting both ends. Per the germline V gene, CDR1 is DFQATT and CDR2 is SNEGSKA (reference sequence). CDR3 region: CSANCFLRENVDTQYF.

On this clonotype: A much bigger clone sits one base away, suggesting this may be a read error. The chain employs TRBV28 and TRBJ1-4, with D uncertain. There are 13 residues in the CDR3. Germline lookup yields CDR1 MDHEN and CDR2 SYDVKM. CDR3 loop: CAISSPGSGKLFF. As DNA, the CDR3 is TGTGCCATCAGTTCACCGGGGTCGGGAAAACTGTTTTTT.

This clonotype was seen a handful of times. This chain uses TRBV7-6 with TRBJ2-5; 8 nucleotides agree with TRBD2. The germline gives CDR1 SGHVS, CDR2 FNYEAQ. The CDR3 is made up of 15 amino acids. J gave up 2 bases and V 5 bases, and 7 bases lay outside the gene matches. CDR3 loop: CASSLNGGGQETQYF. In DNA, the CDR3 is TGTGCCAGCAGCCTTAACGGGGGGGGGCAAGAGACCCAGTACTTC.

This clonotype showed up many times. This chain links TRBV6-1 with TRBJ2-1; D might be TRBD2 (6 bases). The CDR3 covers 13 residues. Trimming took 9 bases from V and 4 from J, leaving 13 bases between them. Germline CDR1 is MNHNS and CDR2 is SASEGT. CDR3 in DNA: TGTGCCAGTAGTAGCGGCCGGTACAATGAGCAGTTCTTC. Protein product: CASSSGRYNEQFF.

Ten or more counts support this clonotype. The chain uses TRBV5-1 and TRBJ2-1; TRBD1 matches at 7 bases. Trimming cost V 4 bases and J 14 bases; bases outside gene matches: 12. The germline CDR1 and CDR2 sequences are SGHRS and YFSETQ. The CDR3 covers 13 residues. The CDR3 DNA follows: TGCGCCAGCAGCCCCTCTCCTGGACAGGTCGAGTTCTTC. Protein: CASSPSPGQVEFF.

Many counts were recorded for this clonotype. This chain connects TRBV29-1 to TRBJ2-5; D possibly uses TRBD1 or TRBD2 (5 bases each). The CDR3 has 14 amino acids. Germline lookup yields CDR1 SQVTM and CDR2 ANQGSEA. Trimming pared 2 bases from V and 5 bases from J, leaving 15 bases between. Here the CDR3 DNA reads TGCAGCGTTGAAAGGGCCTGGGGGTCCGAGACCCAGTACTTC. Amino acids: CSVERAWGSETQYF.

This clonotype has ten or more counts. J is TRBJ2-5 and V is TRBV24-1; D not resolved. The V end lost 0 bases, the J end lost 0 bases, and 7 bases lay between the germline ends. CDR3 size: 15 residues. In germline, CDR1 is KGHDR, CDR2 SFDVKD. As DNA, the CDR3 is TGTGCCACCAGTGATTTGGGCCAGAACCAAGAGACCCAGTACTTC. Encoded protein: CATSDLGQNQETQYF.

This clonotype was picked up many times. The CDR3 here is CASSDSRQGAGLALYNEQFF. In DNA, the CDR3 is TGTGCCAGCAGTGACTCGAGGCAGGGGGCTGGACTAGCGCTTTACAATGAGCAGTTCTTC. The V gene is TRBV6-4, the J gene TRBJ2-1; maybe TRBD2 (9 bases). V was shortened by 0 bases and J by 4 bases, with 25 bases between the two germline ends. Germline V lookup: CDR1 MRHNA, CDR2 SNTAGT. The CDR3 extends over 20 amino acids.